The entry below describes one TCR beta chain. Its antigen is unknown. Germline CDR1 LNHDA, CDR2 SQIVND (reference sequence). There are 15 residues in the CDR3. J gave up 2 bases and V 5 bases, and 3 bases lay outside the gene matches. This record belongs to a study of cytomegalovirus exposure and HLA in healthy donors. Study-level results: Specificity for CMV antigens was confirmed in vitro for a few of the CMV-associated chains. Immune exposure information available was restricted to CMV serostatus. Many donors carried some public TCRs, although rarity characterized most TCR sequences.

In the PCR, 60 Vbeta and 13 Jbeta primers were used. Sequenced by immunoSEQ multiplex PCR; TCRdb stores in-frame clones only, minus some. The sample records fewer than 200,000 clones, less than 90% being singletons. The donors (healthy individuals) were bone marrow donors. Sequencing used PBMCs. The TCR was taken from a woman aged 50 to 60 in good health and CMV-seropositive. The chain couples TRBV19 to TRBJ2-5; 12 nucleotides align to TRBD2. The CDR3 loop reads CASSRLAGAQETQYF. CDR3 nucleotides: TGTGCCAGTAGTCGACTAGCGGGGGCTCAAGAGACCCAGTACTTC.